Presented here are 13 T cell receptor beta chains from one specimen sequenced in a study of blood T cell repertoires in COVID-19. Generated by immunoSEQ multiplex PCR, the TCRdb table keeps only in-frame clones and is missing some. The sample lists about 120,000 clones, 82% occurring once. The sample was peripheral blood. Receptor source: a human donor in a cohort sampled during active COVID-19.

The chain carries TRBV19 and TRBJ2-5, with D perhaps matching TRBD2 (7 bases). The CDR3 is made up of 14 amino acids. The germline V and J ends were trimmed by 6 bases and 1 base, with 12 bases remaining between them. The V gene's germline CDR1 is LNHDA and CDR2 SQIVND (reference sequence). The DNA of the CDR3 is TGTGCCAGTAGGAGGGGAGGGGGCCAAGAGACCCAGTACTTC. Translating gives CASRRGGGQETQYF.

The chain is built from TRBV18 and TRBJ2-7, with D unclear. The V gene's germline CDR1 is KGHSH and CDR2 LQKENI. The CDR3 covers 14 residues. Between the trimmed V and J ends, which lost 1 base and 0 bases, there was a span of 7 bases. The CDR3 coding sequence is TGTGCCAGCTCACCACGAGCGAACTCCTACGAGCAGTACTTC. Translation gives CASSPRANSYEQYF.

The V and J genes are TRBV19 and TRBJ2-1; 10 nucleotides agree with TRBD2. Trimming cost V 6 bases and J 11 bases; bases outside gene matches: 10. The CDR3 runs 14 residues. Per germline, CDR1 LNHDA and CDR2 SQIVND (reference sequence). In nucleotides, the CDR3 is TGTGCCAGTAGAAGCGGGGGGGCAAATGACAAGCAGTTCTTC. Its protein product is CASRSGGANDKQFF.

The chain employs TRBV3-1 (or the pseudogene TRBV3-2) and TRBJ1-2; tentative D call: TRBD1 (6 bases). Germline values: CDR1 LGHDT, CDR2 YNNKEL (reference sequence). Trimming cost V 4 bases and J 8 bases, with 23 bases left between them. The CDR3 sequence is 16 residues long. Here the CDR3 DNA reads TGTGCCAGCAGCCGGGGACGAACAGGCTCGGGGGGCGGCTACACCTTC. As protein: CASSRGRTGSGGGYTF.

The rearrangement links TRBV20-1 to TRBJ2-5; D remains ambiguous. Germline V gene sequence: CDR1 DFQATT, CDR2 SNEGSKA (reference sequence). V was cut by 0 bases and J by 5 bases, with 4 bases left in between. This CDR3 is 11 amino acids long. CDR3 protein: CSARDRETQYF. The CDR3 bases are TGCAGTGCTAGAGATCGGGAGACCCAGTACTTC.

The J gene is TRBJ2-7, the V gene TRBV5-6, with TRBD1 as a possible D gene (6 bases). CDR3 length equals 13 residues. The germline V and J ends were trimmed by 6 bases and 2 bases, with 12 bases remaining between them. CDR1 is SGHDT and CDR2 is YYEEEE in the germline V gene. The CDR3 protein is CASKGQGTYEQYF. DNA of the CDR3: TGTGCCAGCAAGGGGCAGGGGACCTACGAGCAGTACTTC.

The chain couples TRBV25-1 to TRBJ1-5; the D gene is possibly TRBD1 (5 bases). Per the germline V gene, CDR1 is MGHDK and CDR2 is SYGVNS. The length of the CDR3 is 14 residues. With 5 bases removed from V and 4 bases from J, the gap between germline ends came to 12 bases. The CDR3: CASSPRGGNQPQHF. The CDR3 DNA reads as TGTGCCAGCAGTCCGCGGGGCGGAAATCAGCCCCAGCATTTT. Using reference TRBV25-1 and TRBJ1-5 for the parts outside the CDR3, the full variable domain is EADIYQTPRYLVIGTGKKITLECSQTMGHDKMYWYQQDPGMELHLIHYSYGVNSTEKGDLSSESTVSRIRTEHFPLTLESARPSHTSQYLCASSPRGGNQPQHFGDGTRLSIL.

The gene calls are TRBV5-1 and TRBJ2-1, with 13 nucleotides matching TRBD2. V lost 0 bases, J lost 8 bases, and 5 bases stayed unmatched. The germline V gene has CDR1 SGHRS and CDR2 YFSETQ. The CDR3 sequence is 16 residues long. The CDR3 DNA is TGCGCCAGCAGCTTGGTACTAGCGGGGGGGCACGATGAGCAGTTCTTC. This translates into CASSLVLAGGHDEQFF. The whole variable domain, filled in from reference TRBV5-1 and TRBJ2-1, reads KAGVTQTPRYLIKTRGQQVTLSCSPISGHRSVSWYQQTPGQGLQFLFEYFSETQRNKGNFPGRFSGRQFSNSRSEMNVSTLELGDSALYLCASSLVLAGGHDEQFFGPGTRLTVL.

The rearrangement links TRBV10-3 to TRBJ1-1; 7 nucleotides line up with TRBD1. The CDR3 runs to 14 residues. Trimming at V came to 6 bases and at J to 5 bases, leaving 9 bases not matched to a gene. Germline CDR1 is ENHRY and CDR2 is SYGVKD. The CDR3 reads CAISPTGAATEAFF. The CDR3 DNA reads TGTGCCATCAGCCCTACAGGGGCGGCTACTGAAGCTTTCTTT.

The genes are TRBV24-1 and TRBJ2-3; TRBD2 aligns across 7 bases. Germline lookup yields CDR1 KGHDR and CDR2 SFDVKD. There are 15 residues in the CDR3. J lost 6 bases, V lost 5 bases, and 10 bases had no gene match. This CDR3 reads CATSGGSGDPDTQYF. The CDR3 nucleotides read TGTGCCACCAGTGGGGGGAGCGGGGACCCGGATACGCAGTATTTT.

The DNA of the CDR3 is TGTGCCAGCAGCCTCCTCCAGTCCCTTCTCACTGGGGCCAACGTCCTGACTTTC. This codes for CASSLLQSLLTGANVLTF. The rearrangement uses TRBV5-4 and TRBJ2-6; D gene ambiguous. Looked up from germline, CDR1 is SGHNT and CDR2 is YYREEE (reference sequence). Trimming left V 4 bases short and J 2 bases short, with 19 bases between. The CDR3 totals 18 residues.

The chain combines TRBV5-1 with TRBJ1-6, with D perhaps matching TRBD1 (6 bases). The V and J ends lost 4 bases and 0 bases respectively, with 11 bases between them. Germline V gene data show CDR1 as SGHRS and CDR2 as YFSETQ. This CDR3 contains 16 residues. The CDR3 region is CASSLQGSSYNSPLHF. CDR3 DNA sequence: TGCGCCAGCAGCCTGCAGGGGTCCTCCTATAATTCACCCCTCCACTTT.

The chain employs TRBV7-8 and TRBJ2-7; 10 bases fit TRBD2. The germline gives CDR1 SGHVS, CDR2 FQNEAQ. The trim removed 3 bases at V and 0 bases at J, leaving 2 bases unmatched. This CDR3 has 15 residues. The CDR3 reads CASSFTSGASYEQYF. The CDR3 bases are TGTGCCAGCAGCTTTACTAGCGGGGCCTCCTACGAGCAGTACTTC.